A selection of T cell receptor beta chains follows, all from one sample in a study of control samples from healthy donors and cancer patients. Sequenced by immunoSEQ multiplex PCR; TCRdb stores in-frame clones only, minus some. The table shows approximately 170,000 clones, with 80% to 95% occurring only once. Specimen: blood. These receptors were obtained from a woman aged 60-70 years in good health. Each CDR3 is given with its conserved first and last residue. A D gene is named only where the DNA matches it firmly. Not all rows give a size; the values are once, few, many and, for expanded clones, a class.

d_gene	j_gene	abundance	v_gene	CDR3aa	CDR3nt
.	TRBJ2-6	.	TRBV7-3	CASRLTGTGANVLTF	TGTGCCAGCAGATTAACAGGGACTGGGGCCAACGTCCTGACTTTC
TRBD1	TRBJ2-7	.	TRBV18	CASSPGTGPSYEQYF	TGTGCCAGCTCACCGGGGACAGGACCCTCCTACGAGCAGTACTTC
TRBD2	TRBJ2-3	.	TRBV9	CASSVGLAGLNTQYF	TGTGCCAGCAGCGTAGGACTAGCGGGCCTCAATACGCAGTATTTT
.	TRBJ1-2	once	TRBV19	CASSIISDSDNYGYTF	TGTGCCAGTAGTATTATATCGGACAGCGATAACTATGGCTACACCTTC
.	TRBJ1-1	.	TRBV7-2	CASSGERWANTEAFF	TGTGCCAGCAGCGGGGAGCGATGGGCCAACACTGAAGCTTTCTTT
.	TRBJ1-5	.	TRBV7-2	CASSLGNAQPQHF	TGTGCCAGCAGCTTAGGCAATGCGCAGCCCCAGCATTTT
.	TRBJ2-5	.	TRBV18	CASSPKNQGFGQETQYF	TGTGCCAGCTCACCAAAGAACCAGGGGTTCGGACAAGAGACCCAGTACTTC
.	TRBJ1-5	.	TRBV9	CASSEGGGNQPQHF	TGTGCCAGCAGTGAGGGGGGAGGGAATCAGCCCCAGCATTTT
TRBD1	TRBJ1-6	.	TRBV2	CASRGQGYSPLHF	TGTGCCAGCAGAGGACAGGGTTATTCACCCCTCCACTTT
.	TRBJ2-5	.	TRBV7-8	CASRIGVGETQYF	TGTGCCAGCAGGATAGGGGTGGGGGAGACCCAGTACTTC
TRBD1	TRBJ2-2	.	TRBV11-3	CASSLAGTENTGELFF	TGTGCCAGCAGCTTAGCCGGGACAGAGAACACCGGGGAGCTGTTTTTT
.	TRBJ1-1	.	TRBV6-5	CASSYGGADTEAFF	TGTGCCAGCAGTTACGGAGGGGCGGACACTGAAGCTTTCTTT
TRBD1	TRBJ1-3	.	TRBV7-9	CASSPQGASGNTIYF	TGTGCCAGCAGCCCACAGGGGGCATCTGGAAACACCATATATTTT
.	TRBJ2-7	.	TRBV12-3/TRBV12-4	CASSAPYEQYF	TGTGCCAGCAGTGCACCCTACGAGCAGTACTTC
.	TRBJ2-5	.	TRBV23-1	CASSSDRLGKTQYF	TGCGCCAGCTCCTCGGACCGACTTGGAAAGACCCAGTACTTC
.	TRBJ2-2	.	TRBV5-1	CASSLAGRANTGELFF	TGCGCCAGCAGTTTGGCAGGTCGGGCGAACACCGGGGAGCTGTTTTTT
.	TRBJ2-2	.	TRBV5-1	CASSWIQGSDGWTGELFF	TGCGCCAGCAGCTGGATACAGGGAAGCGATGGTTGGACCGGGGAGCTGTTTTTT
TRBD1	TRBJ1-1	.	TRBV10-2	CASKQGGEGTEAFF	TGCGCCAGCAAACAAGGGGGCGAAGGCACTGAAGCTTTCTTT
TRBD2	TRBJ2-3	.	TRBV6-2/TRBV6-3	CASSYSASGGSQYF	TGTGCCAGCAGTTACTCGGCTAGCGGGGGTTCGCAGTATTTT
.	TRBJ1-2	.	TRBV19	CASSIAGKHYGYTF	TGTGCCAGTAGTATAGCAGGGAAACACTATGGCTACACCTTC
.	TRBJ2-7	.	TRBV19	CASSALEIAEQYF	TGTGCCAGTAGTGCACTGGAGATAGCCGAGCAGTACTTC
.	TRBJ2-7	once	TRBV9	CASSPQWQIKTYEQYF	TGTGCCAGCAGCCCCCAATGGCAGATAAAAACCTACGAGCAGTACTTC
TRBD2	TRBJ2-5	once	TRBV6-2/TRBV6-3	CASSQGLAGVETQYF	TGTGCCAGCAGTCAGGGACTAGCGGGGGTAGAGACCCAGTACTTC
.	TRBJ2-1	large	TRBV19	CASSPRGVNFNEQFF	TGTGCCAGTAGCCCCAGGGGGGTAAATTTCAATGAGCAGTTCTTC
.	TRBJ1-1	.	TRBV19	CATSADKWTEAFF	TGTGCCACCTCGGCAGATAAATGGACTGAAGCTTTCTTT
.	TRBJ2-3	.	TRBV11-2	CASSLDGGAADTQYF	TGTGCCAGCAGCTTAGATGGGGGGGCAGCAGATACGCAGTATTTT